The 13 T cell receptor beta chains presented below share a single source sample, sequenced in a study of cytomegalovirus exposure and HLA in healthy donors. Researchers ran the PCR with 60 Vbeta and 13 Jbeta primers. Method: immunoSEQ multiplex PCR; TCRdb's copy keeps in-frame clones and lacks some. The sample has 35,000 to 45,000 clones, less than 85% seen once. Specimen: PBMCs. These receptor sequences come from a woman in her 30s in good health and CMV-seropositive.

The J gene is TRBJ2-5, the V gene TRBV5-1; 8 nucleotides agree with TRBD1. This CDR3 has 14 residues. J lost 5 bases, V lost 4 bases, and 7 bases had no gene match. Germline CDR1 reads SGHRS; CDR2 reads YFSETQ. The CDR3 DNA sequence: TGCGCCAGCAGCCCCGGACAGGGTACGGAGACCCAGTACTTC. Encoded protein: CASSPGQGTETQYF.

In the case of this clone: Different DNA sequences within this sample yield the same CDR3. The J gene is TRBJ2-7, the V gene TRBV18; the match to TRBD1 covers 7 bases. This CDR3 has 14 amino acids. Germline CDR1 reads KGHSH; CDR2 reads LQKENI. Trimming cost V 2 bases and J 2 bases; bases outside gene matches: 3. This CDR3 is CASSPTGQTYEQYF. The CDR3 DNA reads TGTGCCAGCTCACCAACGGGACAGACCTACGAGCAGTACTTC.

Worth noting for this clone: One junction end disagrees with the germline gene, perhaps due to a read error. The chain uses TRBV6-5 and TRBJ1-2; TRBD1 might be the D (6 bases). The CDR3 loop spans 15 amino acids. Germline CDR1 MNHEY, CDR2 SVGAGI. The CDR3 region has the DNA TGTGCCAGCAGCCGTAAGCAGGGGCGCAGAGTTGGCTACCCCTTC. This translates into CASSRKQGRRVGYPF.

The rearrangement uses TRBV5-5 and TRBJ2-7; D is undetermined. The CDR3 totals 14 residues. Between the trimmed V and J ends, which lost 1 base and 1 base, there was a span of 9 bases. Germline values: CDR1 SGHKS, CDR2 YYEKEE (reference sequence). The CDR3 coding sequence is TGTGCCAGCAGCTTGCCAGAGAGGTCCTACGAGCAGTACTTC. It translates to CASSLPERSYEQYF.

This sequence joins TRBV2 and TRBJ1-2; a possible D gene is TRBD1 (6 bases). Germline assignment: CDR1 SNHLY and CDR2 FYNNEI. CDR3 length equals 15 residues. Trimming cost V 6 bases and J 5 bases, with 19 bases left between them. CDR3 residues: CASRTPGHSLYGYTF. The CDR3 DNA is TGTGCCAGCAGAACTCCGGGACACTCGCTTTATGGCTACACCTTC.

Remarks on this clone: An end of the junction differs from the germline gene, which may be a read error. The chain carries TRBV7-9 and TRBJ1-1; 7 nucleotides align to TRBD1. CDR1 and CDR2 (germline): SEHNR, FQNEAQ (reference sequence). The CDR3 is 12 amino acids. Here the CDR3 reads CSSSPGGTEAFF. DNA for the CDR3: TGTTCCAGCAGCCCAGGGGGCACTGAAGCTTTCTTT.

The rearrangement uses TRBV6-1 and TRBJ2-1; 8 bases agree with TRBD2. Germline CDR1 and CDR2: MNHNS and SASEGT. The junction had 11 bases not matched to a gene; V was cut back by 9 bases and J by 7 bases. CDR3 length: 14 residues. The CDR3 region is CASRLASLVNEQFF. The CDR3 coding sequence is TGTGCCAGTCGACTAGCGTCACTCGTTAATGAGCAGTTCTTC.

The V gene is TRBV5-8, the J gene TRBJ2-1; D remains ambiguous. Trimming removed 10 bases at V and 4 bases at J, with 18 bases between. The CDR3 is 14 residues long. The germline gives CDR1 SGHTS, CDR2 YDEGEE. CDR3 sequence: CAGLTIATYNEQFF. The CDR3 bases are TGTGCCGGCCTGACCATAGCAACTTACAATGAGCAGTTCTTC.

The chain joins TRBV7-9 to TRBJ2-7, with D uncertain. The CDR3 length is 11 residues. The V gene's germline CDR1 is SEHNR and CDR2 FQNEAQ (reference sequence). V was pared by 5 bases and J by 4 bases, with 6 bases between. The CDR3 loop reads CASSPSYEQYF. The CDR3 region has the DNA TGTGCCAGCAGCCCCTCTTACGAGCAGTACTTC.

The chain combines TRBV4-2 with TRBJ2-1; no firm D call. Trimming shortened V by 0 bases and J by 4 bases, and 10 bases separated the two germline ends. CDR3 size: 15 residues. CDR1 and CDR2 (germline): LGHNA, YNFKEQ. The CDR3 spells CASSQDPLGYNEQFF. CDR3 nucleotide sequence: TGTGCCAGCAGCCAAGACCCCCTAGGTTACAATGAGCAGTTCTTC.

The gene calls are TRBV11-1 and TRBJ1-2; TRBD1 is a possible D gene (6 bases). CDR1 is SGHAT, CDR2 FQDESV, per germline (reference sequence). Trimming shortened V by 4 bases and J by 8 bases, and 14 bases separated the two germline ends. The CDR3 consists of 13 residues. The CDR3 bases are TGTGCCAGCAGCTCCGGGGGGGACATCGGCTACACCTTC. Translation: CASSSGGDIGYTF.

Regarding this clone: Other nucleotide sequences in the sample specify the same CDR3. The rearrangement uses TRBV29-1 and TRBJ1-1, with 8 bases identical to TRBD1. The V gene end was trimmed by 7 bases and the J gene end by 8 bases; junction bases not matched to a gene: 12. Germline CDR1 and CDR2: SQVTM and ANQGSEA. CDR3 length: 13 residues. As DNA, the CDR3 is TGCAGCGCCCTGGCGGACAGGGCCACGGAAGCTTTCTTT. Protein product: CSALADRATEAFF.

CDR3 sequence: CASSQVGDSKQHF. In DNA form, the CDR3 reads TGTGCCAGCAGCCAAGTGGGGGACAGTAAACAGCATTTT. The chain has TRBV4-2 and TRBJ1-5; 7 bases map to TRBD1. V was pared by 1 base and J by 13 bases, with 7 bases of the junction left unmatched. Germline CDR1 is LGHNA and CDR2 is YNFKEQ. This CDR3 spans 13 amino acids.